The source of this TCR beta chain is a study of graft-versus-host responses after intestinal transplantation. Study context: Recipients were given multivisceral, liver-intestinal, or isolated intestinal transplants.

V lost 2 bases and J lost 0, with 10 bases in between. Per the germline V gene, CDR1 is MDHEN and CDR2 is SYDVKM. The CDR3 runs 15 residues. Sequencing used immunoSEQ multiplex PCR; TCRdb keeps in-frame clones, though not all of them. The data contain roughly 11,000 clones, about 80% of them singletons. This material consisted of PBMCs, taken around 530 days after intestinal transplant. The TCR originated in a human patient who received an intestinal transplant, so some T cells may come from the graft donor. V gene TRBV28 combines with J gene TRBJ1-1, with D uncertain. The chain's CDR3 is CASSLPPALNTEAFF. Here the CDR3 DNA reads TGTGCCAGCAGTTTACCACCGGCTCTGAACACTGAAGCTTTCTTT.